The entry below describes one T cell receptor (beta chain). Its antigen is unknown. The data were obtained in a study of CXCR3-negative and CXCR3-positive naive CD8 T cells. Study background: For each library, about 1.5 +/- 0.3 million TRB reads were obtained, about 135 million in total.

The germline V gene has CDR1 SGHVS and CDR2 FQNEAQ. The CDR3 has 15 residues. General study results and limits: Similar TRBV-TRBJ usage characterized naive CXCR3-negative and CXCR3-positive cells; memory cells differed. Diversity in memory CD8+ cells fell much lower than the comparably high levels seen in both naive subsets. Naive CXCR3-positive cells had TRB CDR3s more hydrophobic than those of CXCR3-negative naive cells.

All TRB cDNA libraries came from 5' RACE performed with UMI labels. Each CDR3 protein gets one entry in TCRdb, which reprocessed the 5' RACE reads and gives no DNA. The sample totals under 7,000 distinct CDR3 sequences. The genes are TRBV7-8 and TRBJ1-5; as DNA is missing, the TRBD1 call by TCRdb cannot be tested. The sequence derives from a human donor in good health. Some clones in this sample may be carry-over from other donors' samples. Sequenced input: naive CXCR3+ CD8+ T cells from blood. Subset meaning: CD45RO-CCR7+CD27+CD95- naive CD8+ T cells expressing CXCR3 (TNR3+). The CDR3 protein is CASSLDRGGNQPQHF. The complete variable domain, with remaining parts taken from reference TRBV7-8 and TRBJ1-5, reads GAGVSQSPRYKVAKRGQDVALRCDPISGHVSLFWYQQALGQGPEFLTYFQNEAQLDKSGLPSDRFFAERPEGSVSTLKIQRTQQEDSAVYLCASSLDRGGNQPQHFGDGTRLSIL.